A single sample is the source of the 8 T cell receptor beta chains below, sequenced in a study of response to subunit inactivated influenza vaccine. TCRdb ran MiXCR on the RT-PCR reads and lists one entry per CDR3 protein. Here the sample spans 550,000 to 800,000 distinct CDR3 sequences, around 14% being singletons. Sequencing used PBMCs from blood, obtained approximately 12 days after vaccination. These receptors all come from a middle-aged man who received an inactivated influenza vaccine.

The CDR3 DNA sequence: TGTGCCAGCAGCTTCTCGGGGACTAATGAAAAACTGTTTTTT. Protein sequence: CASSFSGTNEKLFF. The chain employs TRBV11-2 and TRBJ1-4; D call uncertain. Looked up from germline, CDR1 is SGHAT and CDR2 is FQNNGV. V lost 3 bases to trimming and J lost 2 bases, with 7 bases between them. The CDR3 loop spans 14 amino acids.

This CDR3 is CASSQAKTDRAETQYF. The CDR3, as DNA: TGTGCCAGCAGCCAAGCGAAAACCGACAGGGCTGAGACCCAGTACTTC. The rearrangement joins TRBV3-1 to TRBJ2-5, with 7 nucleotides matching TRBD1. Germline V gene lookup returns CDR1 LGHDT and CDR2 YNNKEL (reference sequence). The junction had 10 bases not matched to a gene; V was cut back by 1 base and J by 5 bases. The CDR3 loop spans 16 amino acids.

V usage is TRBV6-2 or TRBV6-3 and J usage is TRBJ2-1; D possibly corresponds to TRBD2 (6 bases). Germline CDR1 MNHEY, CDR2 SVGEGT. The ends were cut back, 2 bases at V and 4 bases at J, with 12 bases in the middle. This CDR3 is 15 amino acids long. CDR3 nucleotide sequence: TGTGCCAGCAGTTACCAGGGAGGTCCTTACAATGAGCAGTTCTTC. Translation gives CASSYQGGPYNEQFF.

This chain uses TRBV12-3 or TRBV12-4 with TRBJ2-7; D gene uncertain. The CDR3 loop spans 15 amino acids. V dropped 3 bases and J dropped 5 bases, with 17 bases sitting between them. The CDR3 DNA reads TGTGCCAGCAGTTTTTCGGTCGGTAGGTCCAACGAGCAGTACTTC. Its translation is CASSFSVGRSNEQYF.

This clonotype was observed a handful of times. The V and J genes are TRBV20-1 and TRBJ2-7; possible D gene TRBD1, 5 bases. Germline V gene data show CDR1 as DFQATT and CDR2 as SNEGSKA (reference sequence). The CDR3 runs 13 residues. V was shortened by 1 base and J by 2 bases, with 9 bases between the two germline ends. The CDR3 DNA is TGCAGTGCTAGAGCTGGGGCGACCTACGAGCAGTACTTC. Translated, it gives CSARAGATYEQYF.

The genes are TRBV14 and TRBJ2-7, with 7 nucleotides matching TRBD2. V lost 2 bases to trimming and J lost 7 bases; unmatched junction nucleotides: 11. CDR3 length: 15 residues. CDR1 is SGHDN and CDR2 is FVKESK in the germline V gene. CDR3 protein: CASSQLLAILGEQYF. In DNA, the CDR3 is TGTGCCAGCAGCCAACTACTAGCGATCCTCGGAGAGCAGTACTTC.

This clonotype has a handful of counts. The gene calls are TRBV7-2 and TRBJ2-1; D gene ambiguous. There are 16 residues in the CDR3. V lost 2 bases to trimming and J lost 0 bases, with 11 bases between them. CDR1 is SGHTA and CDR2 is FQGNSA in the germline V gene. The CDR3: CASSLSARSSYNEQFF. In DNA, the CDR3 is TGTGCCAGCAGCTTATCAGCAAGAAGCTCCTACAATGAGCAGTTCTTC.

This clonotype was recorded a few times. The chain employs TRBV7-2 and TRBJ2-7; 10 nucleotides align to TRBD1. Trimming at V came to 5 bases and at J to 3 bases, leaving 7 bases not matched to a gene. Per germline, CDR1 SGHTA and CDR2 FQGNSA. The CDR3 loop spans 15 amino acids. The CDR3 loop is CASSPTRTGGYEQYF. CDR3 coding DNA: TGTGCCAGCAGCCCCACACGGACAGGGGGCTACGAGCAGTACTTC.